The 32 T cell receptor beta chains in this list originate from one sample, sequenced in a study of cytotoxic CD8 clonotypes in ibrutinib-treated CLL. Sequencing used immunoSEQ multiplex PCR; TCRdb keeps in-frame clones, though not all of them. The profile shows approximately 280,000 clones, approximately 79% of them singletons. The specimen comprised PBMCs, sampled at disease progression, from a patient treated with ibrutinib. Receptors were obtained from a human donor with chronic lymphocytic leukemia.

This clone was counted once. The chain carries TRBV7-6 and TRBJ1-6, with D maybe TRBD1 (6 bases). Trimming cost V 0 bases and J 7 bases, with 16 bases left between them. The CDR3 runs to 17 residues. Germline CDR1 SGHVS, CDR2 FNYEAQ. The CDR3 region has the DNA TGTGCCAGCAGCTTAGCACATTCCAGGGGTGCCAATTCACCCCTCCACTTT. This gives the protein CASSLAHSRGANSPLHF.

The chain links TRBV5-1 to TRBJ2-2; 9 bases are shared with TRBD1. The germline gives CDR1 SGHRS, CDR2 YFSETQ. This CDR3 spans 16 amino acids. Trimming took 0 bases from V and 3 from J; bases not matched to a gene: 3. The CDR3 sequence: CASSLDRTGDTGELFF. CDR3 DNA: TGCGCCAGCAGCTTGGACCGGACAGGGGACACCGGGGAGCTGTTTTTT.

J is TRBJ2-5 and V is TRBV7-3; D gene ambiguous. From germline, CDR1 is SGHTA and CDR2 FQGTGA. With 1 base removed from V and 5 bases from J, the gap between germline ends came to 8 bases. The CDR3 is 13 residues long. The DNA of the CDR3 is TGTGCCAGCAGCTTAAGGGTCTATGAGACCCAGTACTTC. Its translation is CASSLRVYETQYF.

V is TRBV15 and J is TRBJ2-3; possibly TRBD1 or TRBD2 for D (5 bases each). Germline loops: CDR1 LNHNV, CDR2 YYDKDF (reference sequence). The CDR3 is 13 amino acids. Trimming stripped 2 bases from V and 10 bases from J, with 13 bases between. In DNA form, the CDR3 reads TGTGCCACCAGCAGACTCACTAGGGACCCGCAGTATTTT. It specifies CATSRLTRDPQYF.

The chain employs TRBV13 and TRBJ2-5; D gene ambiguous. The CDR3 contains 14 residues. Per germline, CDR1 PRHDT and CDR2 FYEKMQ (reference sequence). With 5 bases removed from V and 1 base from J, the gap between germline ends came to 11 bases. The CDR3 sequence is CASSVGRLQETQYF. The CDR3 DNA is TGTGCCAGCAGCGTCGGACGGCTCCAAGAGACCCAGTACTTC. The full variable domain, its missing parts supplied by reference TRBV13 and TRBJ2-5, is AAGVIQSPRHLIKEKRETATLKCYPIPRHDTVYWYQQGPGQDPQFLISFYEKMQSDKGSIPDRFSAQQFSDYHSELNMSSLELGDSALYFCASSVGRLQETQYFGPGTRLLVL.

The chain is built from TRBV19 and TRBJ1-5; D uncertain. V lost 5 bases and J 0 bases, leaving 8 bases between the germline ends. This CDR3 has 14 residues. Germline CDR1 is LNHDA and CDR2 is SQIVND (reference sequence). CDR3 DNA: TGTGCCAGTAGTCCGGTAATTAGCAATCAGCCCCAGCATTTT. Amino acid sequence: CASSPVISNQPQHF.

This chain uses TRBV28 with TRBJ2-5; D remains unclear. This CDR3 contains 14 residues. Per the germline V gene, CDR1 is MDHEN and CDR2 is SYDVKM. The V end was cut by 6 bases, the J end by 2 bases, with 13 bases between. CDR3 sequence (DNA): TGTGCCAGCAGACGACCACCCTTACAAGAGACCCAGTACTTC. As protein: CASRRPPLQETQYF.

This clone was recorded a few times. The chain carries TRBV11-3 and TRBJ2-7; TRBD1 is a possible D gene (6 bases). V lost 5 bases and J lost 6, with 8 bases in between. Germline V gene sequence: CDR1 SGHNT, CDR2 YENEEA. The CDR3 runs to 11 residues. The CDR3 sequence: CASSQGREQYF. Here the CDR3 DNA reads TGTGCCAGCAGCCAGGGGCGCGAGCAGTACTTC.

V is TRBV15 and J is TRBJ2-7, with D possibly matching TRBD2 (6 bases). Germline loops: CDR1 LNHNV, CDR2 YYDKDF (reference sequence). The CDR3 is 16 amino acids. Trimming removed 4 bases from V and 0 bases from J, with 16 bases in between. CDR3 sequence: CATSNEGGKTSYEQYF. The CDR3, as DNA: TGTGCCACCAGCAACGAGGGCGGGAAAACCTCCTACGAGCAGTACTTC.

This chain links TRBV11-2 with TRBJ1-1; D not resolved. The V and J ends lost 2 bases and 1 base respectively, with 20 bases between them. There are 18 residues in the CDR3. Germline CDR1 is SGHAT and CDR2 is FQNNGV. The CDR3 is CASSLTPTSWEGNTEAFF. The CDR3 bases are TGTGCCAGCAGCTTAACACCGACCTCGTGGGAAGGGAACACTGAAGCTTTCTTT.

The CDR3: CASSRLGLAGVNEQFF. Here the CDR3 DNA reads TGTGCCAGCAGCCGTCTGGGATTAGCGGGAGTCAATGAGCAGTTCTTC. The chain combines TRBV28 with TRBJ2-1, with 9 bases lining up with TRBD2. The CDR3 is made up of 16 amino acids. V gave up 6 bases and J gave up 6 bases; unmatched junction bases: 12. CDR1 and CDR2 (germline): MDHEN, SYDVKM.

The chain recombines TRBV15 with TRBJ2-2; unclear D gene. V dropped 1 base and J dropped 3 bases, with 9 bases sitting between them. The CDR3 covers 15 residues. Germline CDR1 and CDR2: LNHNV and YYDKDF (reference sequence). The CDR3 spells CATSRGVGHTGELFF. The CDR3 region has the DNA TGTGCCACCAGCAGAGGTGTTGGACACACCGGGGAGCTGTTTTTT.

This clone has more than one count but fewer than ten. The CDR3 nucleotides are TGCGCCAGCAGCCAAGAGGGCAGAAGCACAGATACGCAGTATTTT. It yields the protein CASSQEGRSTDTQYF. This rearrangement joins TRBV4-3 to TRBJ2-3; the D is unclear. The CDR3 has 15 amino acids. CDR1 and CDR2 (germline): LGHNA, YSLEER. The ends were cut back, 0 bases at V and 0 bases at J, with 7 bases in the middle.

The chain links TRBV25-1 to TRBJ2-1; 10 bases agree with TRBD2. Per germline, CDR1 MGHDK and CDR2 SYGVNS. CDR3 length: 15 residues. V lost 2 bases and J lost 2; bases outside the gene matches: 0. The CDR3 sequence: CASSELAGAYNEQFF. Here the CDR3 DNA reads TGTGCCAGCAGTGAACTAGCGGGGGCCTACAATGAGCAGTTCTTC.

This clone occurred a few times. The chain couples TRBV7-2 to TRBJ2-3; D remains unclear. The V and J ends lost 5 bases and 1 base respectively, with 10 bases between them. The CDR3 sequence is 14 residues long. Germline V lookup: CDR1 SGHTA, CDR2 FQGNSA. The CDR3 reads CASSVGRGTDTQYF. The CDR3 region has the DNA TGTGCCAGCAGCGTCGGACGAGGCACAGATACGCAGTATTTT. Complete variable domain (other parts from reference TRBV7-2 and TRBJ2-3): GAGVSQSPSNKVTEKGKDVELRCDPISGHTALYWYRQSLGQGLEFLIYFQGNSAPDKSGLPSDRFSAERTGGSVSTLTIQRTQQEDSAVYLCASSVGRGTDTQYFGPGTRLTVL.

The chain uses TRBV7-9 and TRBJ2-7; unclear D gene. The CDR3 is 15 amino acids. V gave up 3 bases and J gave up 2 bases, with 14 bases separating them. Germline V lookup: CDR1 SEHNR, CDR2 FQNEAQ (reference sequence). Written as DNA, the CDR3 is TGTGCCAGCAGCTTCCCAACCGAGGATCCCTACGAGCAGTACTTC. It codes for CASSFPTEDPYEQYF. Full variable domain (rest looked up from reference TRBV7-9 and TRBJ2-7): DTGVSQNPRHKITKRGQNVTFRCDPISEHNRLYWYRQTLGQGPEFLTYFQNEAQLEKSRLLSDRFSAERPKGSFSTLEIQRTEQGDSAMYLCASSFPTEDPYEQYFGPGTRLTVT.

V and J are TRBV5-1 and TRBJ2-5; D gene uncertain. This CDR3 is 12 amino acids long. CDR1 and CDR2 from the germline V gene are SGHRS and YFSETQ. V lost 2 bases, J lost 3 bases, and 5 bases lay in between. The CDR3 DNA follows: TGCGCCAGCAGCTTAAGGGAAGAGACCCAGTACTTC. The encoded protein is CASSLREETQYF.

V and J are TRBV2 and TRBJ2-3, with D maybe TRBD2 (5 bases). The germline V and J ends were trimmed by 6 bases and 4 bases, with 8 bases remaining between them. There are 12 residues in the CDR3. CDR1 and CDR2 (germline): SNHLY, FYNNEI. CDR3 residues: CASRGVSDTQYF. In DNA form, the CDR3 reads TGTGCCAGCAGGGGAGTTTCAGATACGCAGTATTTT.

The chain combines TRBV12-5 with TRBJ2-2; no clear D gene. The CDR3 extends over 14 amino acids. Per germline, CDR1 LGHNT and CDR2 FRNRAP. Trimming took off 2 bases at V and 0 bases at J, with 4 bases between the two ends. The DNA of the CDR3 is TGTGCTAGTGGTTTGTCGGCGAACACCGGGGAGCTGTTTTTT. This sequence encodes CASGLSANTGELFF.

The CDR3 DNA reads as TGTGCCAGCAGAGTTGGACGTCCCGGAAACACCATATATTTT. Residues: CASRVGRPGNTIYF. The chain combines TRBV2 with TRBJ1-3; D gene ambiguous. In germline, CDR1 is SNHLY, CDR2 FYNNEI. The CDR3 consists of 14 residues. V lost 6 bases and J 4 bases, leaving 13 bases between the germline ends. Full variable domain (outside the CDR3, taken from reference TRBV2 and TRBJ1-3): EPEVTQTPSHQVTQMGQEVILRCVPISNHLYFYWYRQILGQKVEFLVSFYNNEISEKSEIFDDQFSVERPDGSNFTLKIRSTKLEDSAMYFCASRVGRPGNTIYFGEGSWLTVV.

DNA for the CDR3: TGCGCCAGCGGCCGACAGGGGACCCCCTACAATGAGCAGTTCTTC. It is translated as CASGRQGTPYNEQFF. This sequence joins TRBV5-1 and TRBJ2-1, with 8 bases identical to TRBD1. Trimming at V came to 7 bases and at J to 2 bases, leaving 8 bases not matched to a gene. Germline CDR1 SGHRS, CDR2 YFSETQ. This CDR3 contains 15 residues.

The chain carries TRBV5-1 and TRBJ2-7, with unresolved D. V was shortened by 7 bases and J by 4 bases, with 15 bases between the two germline ends. CDR1 and CDR2 (germline): SGHRS, YFSETQ. This CDR3 comprises 13 residues. CDR3 coding DNA: TGCGCCAGCTCCCCGGGCCACATATACGAGCAGTACTTC. This gives the protein CASSPGHIYEQYF.

This chain links TRBV28 with TRBJ1-2, with D tentatively TRBD1 (6 bases). The CDR3 length is 13 residues. V was pared by 3 bases and J by 4 bases, with 9 bases between. Germline CDR1 is MDHEN and CDR2 is SYDVKM. CDR3: CASSFLDSYGYTF. The CDR3 bases are TGTGCCAGCAGTTTTTTGGACAGCTATGGCTACACCTTC.

The V call is TRBV9, the J call TRBJ2-3; D gene uncertain. Germline CDR1 SGDLS, CDR2 YYNGEE. Trimming removed 0 bases at V and 5 bases at J, with 10 bases between. This CDR3 contains 14 residues. The CDR3 coding sequence is TGTGCCAGCAGCGTAGCACTCCATCAAGATACGCAGTATTTT. Amino acids: CASSVALHQDTQYF.

V is TRBV11-2 and J is TRBJ2-7; D unclear. The CDR3 loop spans 17 amino acids. V was shortened by 3 bases and J by 3 bases, with 21 bases between the two germline ends. Germline loops: CDR1 SGHAT, CDR2 FQNNGV. The CDR3 DNA reads as TGTGCCAGCAGCTTCGTCGGAAGACCGACCGGAAGCTACGAGCAGTACTTC. Its translation is CASSFVGRPTGSYEQYF.

The chain couples TRBV5-1 to TRBJ1-2, with a weak D call TRBD1 (6 bases). The CDR3 is 19 residues long. CDR1 is SGHRS and CDR2 is YFSETQ in the germline V gene. Trimming removed 0 bases from V and 0 bases from J, with 21 bases in between. CDR3 DNA sequence: TGCGCCAGCAGCTTGGCCCCGCGAGGTGGGACAAAAGCTAACTATGGCTACACCTTC. Amino acid sequence: CASSLAPRGGTKANYGYTF.

The chain carries TRBV6-5 and TRBJ1-6, with 8 bases lining up with TRBD1. The CDR3 has 14 residues. V trimming: 6 bases; J trimming: 9 bases; junction bases outside the gene matches: 7. Germline V lookup: CDR1 MNHEY, CDR2 SVGAGI. The chain's CDR3 is CASSYRGVSSPLHF. The CDR3 nucleotides read TGTGCCAGCAGCTACAGGGGGGTGAGTTCACCCCTCCACTTT.

The rearrangement links TRBV5-1 to TRBJ2-5, with D possibly TRBD2 on 5 matching bases. Looked up from germline, CDR1 is SGHRS and CDR2 is YFSETQ. The CDR3 is 14 amino acids. The V end lost 4 bases, the J end lost 5 bases, and 15 bases lay between the germline ends. CDR3 loop: CASSAGPAGETQYF. For the CDR3, the DNA is TGCGCCAGCAGCGCGGGCCCCGCGGGCGAGACCCAGTACTTC.

This clone has a handful of counts. The genes are TRBV4-1 and TRBJ2-7; D is perhaps TRBD2 (7 bases). V shed 3 bases and J shed 5 bases, with 20 bases lying between them. The CDR3 contains 16 residues. The germline V gene has CDR1 MGHRA and CDR2 YSYEKL. CDR3 DNA: TGCGCCAGCAGCCATCAGGAGGCGGGGGCGCCCCACGAGCAGTACTTC. Amino acid sequence: CASSHQEAGAPHEQYF.

This clone has just a few counts. This rearrangement joins TRBV6-1 to TRBJ2-7; 12 positions agree with TRBD2. The CDR3 spans 15 residues. Germline CDR1 and CDR2: MNHNS and SASEGT. After removal of 1 base from V and 2 bases from J, the junction contained 0 bases not matched to a gene. CDR3 loop: CASSEGLAGAYEQYF. DNA of the CDR3: TGTGCCAGCAGTGAAGGACTAGCGGGAGCCTACGAGCAGTACTTC.

The chain uses TRBV4-3 and TRBJ2-3; D is uncertain. V lost 7 bases and J 0 bases, leaving 11 bases between the germline ends. The CDR3 length is 14 residues. The germline V gene has CDR1 LGHNA and CDR2 YSLEER. For the CDR3, the DNA is TGCGCCAGCACCGACGGAGTTAGCACAGATACGCAGTATTTT. Its translation: CASTDGVSTDTQYF.

As regards this clone: Other DNA sequences within the sample encode an identical CDR3. The rearrangement uses TRBV6-5 and TRBJ2-7; 7 bases map to TRBD1. The CDR3 has 13 residues. Germline V CDR1 and CDR2: MNHEY, SVGAGI. Trimming removed 3 bases from V and 3 bases from J; junction bases left unmatched: 2. The CDR3 region has the DNA TGTGCCAGCAGTTATCGGGACAGCTACGAGCAGTACTTC. It translates to CASSYRDSYEQYF.